Shown below are 20 T cell receptor beta chains from a single sample sequenced in a study of T cell responses to AZD1222 COVID-19 vaccine. The repertoire was sequenced with immunoSEQ multiplex PCR; TCRdb's copy has only in-frame clones and lacks some. The sample has 80,000 or so clones, just over 90% seen once. The source was peripheral blood, collected on day 0 of MenACWY control vaccination. Receptors were obtained from an adult in good health.

This clone appeared once. CDR3 nucleotide sequence: TGTGCCAGCCAGGCGGGGACTAGCGGGAGCGGGGAGCTGTTTTTT. Protein sequence: CASQAGTSGSGELFF. V gene TRBV2 combines with J gene TRBJ2-2; 14 bases are shared with TRBD2. Unmatched junction bases numbered 6, after V lost 8 bases and J lost 7 bases. The CDR3 spans 15 residues. Germline loops: CDR1 SNHLY, CDR2 FYNNEI.

The chain combines TRBV9 with TRBJ2-5; 7 positions agree with TRBD2. Trimming removed 0 bases from V and 5 bases from J; junction bases left unmatched: 7. This CDR3 is 15 amino acids long. Germline assignment: CDR1 SGDLS and CDR2 YYNGEE. The CDR3 region is CASSVAGGEGETQYF. CDR3 sequence (DNA): TGTGCCAGCAGCGTAGCTGGCGGGGAGGGGGAGACCCAGTACTTC. Using reference TRBV9 and TRBJ2-5 for the parts outside the CDR3, the full variable domain is DSGVTQTPKHLITATGQRVTLRCSPRSGDLSVYWYQQSLDQGLQFLIQYYNGEERAKGNILERFSAQQFPDLHSELNLSSLELGDSALYFCASSVAGGEGETQYFGPGTRLLVL.

This chain uses TRBV5-1 with TRBJ1-3; D may be TRBD1 (5 bases). The V and J ends lost 2 bases and 0 bases respectively, with 15 bases between them. In germline, CDR1 is SGHRS, CDR2 YFSETQ. The CDR3 is 17 amino acids. The CDR3 bases are TGCGCCAGCAGCTTAGGGACGTATGATCGCTCTGGAAACACCATATATTTT. Encoded protein: CASSLGTYDRSGNTIYF.

The chain links TRBV15 to TRBJ2-3; perhaps TRBD2 as D (5 bases). Germline lookup yields CDR1 LNHNV and CDR2 YYDKDF (reference sequence). The V end was cut by 3 bases, the J end by 7 bases, with 26 bases between. The CDR3 is 18 residues long. The CDR3 reads CATSRDQERADHLNTQYF. As DNA, the CDR3 is TGTGCCACCAGCAGGGACCAAGAACGAGCGGACCACCTTAATACGCAGTATTTT.

V usage is TRBV27 and J usage is TRBJ2-2, with 10 bases matching TRBD2. The CDR3 has 16 amino acids. V shed 2 bases, J shed 4 bases, and the junction held 4 bases outside the gene matches. Germline V gives CDR1 MNHEY, CDR2 SMNVEV (reference sequence). The CDR3, as DNA: TGTGCCAGCAGTTTAATAGCGGGAGGATTCACCGGGGAGCTGTTTTTT. Translation: CASSLIAGGFTGELFF.

The genes are TRBV4-3 and TRBJ2-2; 9 positions agree with TRBD1. V shed 3 bases and J 5 bases; nucleotides not matched to a gene: 4. Looked up from germline, CDR1 is LGHNA and CDR2 is YSLEER. There are 15 residues in the CDR3. The CDR3 bases are TGCGCCAGCAGCCAGAAGACAGGGGGGACCGGGGAGCTGTTTTTT. This codes for CASSQKTGGTGELFF.

V is TRBV5-1 and J is TRBJ1-2, with D unresolved. V lost 0 bases and J 8 bases, leaving 11 bases between the germline ends. The CDR3 spans 13 residues. Per germline, CDR1 SGHRS and CDR2 YFSETQ. DNA of the CDR3: TGCGCCAGCAGCTTGGGCCAATTGGAGGGCTACACCTTC. Translating gives CASSLGQLEGYTF.

This sequence joins TRBV7-9 and TRBJ1-5; D is unresolved. Germline CDR1 and CDR2: SEHNR and FQNEAQ (reference sequence). The CDR3 has 13 amino acids. Trimming stripped 5 bases from V and 4 bases from J, with 9 bases between. The CDR3 is CASSTTVNQPQHF. CDR3 sequence (DNA): TGTGCCAGCAGCACTACAGTGAATCAGCCCCAGCATTTT. Combining the CDR3 with reference TRBV7-9 and TRBJ1-5 gives the whole variable domain DTGVSQNPRHKITKRGQNVTFRCDPISEHNRLYWYRQTLGQGPEFLTYFQNEAQLEKSRLLSDRFSAERPKGSFSTLEIQRTEQGDSAMYLCASSTTVNQPQHFGDGTRLSIL.

This clone was counted once. The chain carries TRBV18 and TRBJ1-6; 10 bases match TRBD1. Trimming cost V 6 bases and J 10 bases; bases outside gene matches: 6. The CDR3 length is 14 residues. Germline CDR1 is KGHSH and CDR2 is LQKENI. The CDR3 DNA reads as TGTGCCAGCTCGAACGACAGGGGGCCATCACCCCTCCACTTT. Translated, it gives CASSNDRGPSPLHF.

V usage is TRBV10-3 and J usage is TRBJ2-1; no reliable D call. The germline CDR1 and CDR2 sequences are ENHRY and SYGVKD. The V end lost 5 bases, the J end lost 10 bases, and 12 bases lay between the germline ends. This CDR3 has 12 residues. This CDR3 is CAISPRVDEQFF. For the CDR3, the DNA is TGTGCCATCAGTCCCCGGGTTGACGAGCAGTTCTTC.

This rearrangement joins TRBV4-2 to TRBJ1-4; D may be TRBD1 (6 bases). V lost 0 bases and J lost 8, with 10 bases in between. The CDR3 covers 14 residues. Germline V lookup: CDR1 LGHNA, CDR2 YNFKEQ. CDR3: CASSQDTTGEKLFF. The DNA for the CDR3 is TGTGCCAGCAGCCAAGATACGACAGGCGAAAAACTGTTTTTT.

This chain links TRBV7-2 with TRBJ2-3; TRBD2 agrees at 7 bases. Germline values: CDR1 SGHTA, CDR2 FQGNSA. The CDR3 runs 15 residues. With 5 bases clipped from V and 4 bases from J, the junction kept 9 bases outside the gene matches. The CDR3 spells CASSRDGTNADTQYF. The CDR3 DNA reads TGTGCCAGCAGCCGCGACGGGACTAATGCAGATACGCAGTATTTT.

V is TRBV9 and J is TRBJ1-3; D unresolved. CDR1 SGDLS and CDR2 YYNGEE come from the germline V gene. The CDR3 is made up of 15 amino acids. Trimming took off 3 bases at V and 3 bases at J, with 13 bases between the two ends. The CDR3 DNA reads TGTGCCAGCAGCGCAACGGGGTTGGATGGAAACACCATATATTTT. Its protein product is CASSATGLDGNTIYF.

The genes are TRBV7-8 and TRBJ2-5; perhaps TRBD1 as D (5 bases). The V end was cut by 5 bases, the J end by 4 bases, with 14 bases between. The CDR3 runs to 14 residues. Per the germline V gene, CDR1 is SGHVS and CDR2 is FQNEAQ. The CDR3 reads CASSPRARGETQYF. CDR3 sequence (DNA): TGTGCCAGCAGCCCCAGGGCGAGAGGAGAGACCCAGTACTTC.

This clone has just one count. The chain links TRBV5-1 to TRBJ1-1; D may be TRBD1 (5 bases). Germline V CDR1 and CDR2: SGHRS, YFSETQ. This CDR3 contains 15 residues. V lost 0 bases, J lost 1 base, and 10 bases lay in between. The CDR3 protein is CASSLDIRANTEAFF. The CDR3 DNA reads TGCGCCAGCAGCTTGGATATCAGGGCGAACACTGAAGCTTTCTTT.

The V and J genes are TRBV6-6 and TRBJ2-1; 7 bases map to TRBD2. Germline trimming cut 7 bases from V and 8 bases from J; bases unmatched to any gene: 8. The length of the CDR3 is 13 residues. The germline V gene encodes CDR1 MNHNY and CDR2 SVGAGI (reference sequence). This CDR3 reads CASTPSGGDEQFF. The CDR3 region has the DNA TGTGCCAGCACCCCTAGCGGAGGCGATGAGCAGTTCTTC.

V gene TRBV11-2 combines with J gene TRBJ2-5; 7 bases align to TRBD2. Germline CDR1 reads SGHAT; CDR2 reads FQNNGV. The CDR3 runs 15 residues. Trimming at V came to 1 base and at J to 4 bases, leaving 6 bases not matched to a gene. The chain's CDR3 is CASSLALGGRETQYF. CDR3 coding DNA: TGTGCCAGCAGCTTAGCTCTTGGCGGGAGAGAGACCCAGTACTTC.

This chain links TRBV7-3 with TRBJ2-1; 9 bases fit TRBD1. With 3 bases clipped from V and 7 bases from J, the junction kept 22 bases outside the gene matches. The germline V gene has CDR1 SGHTA and CDR2 FQGTGA. The CDR3 loop spans 20 amino acids. CDR3 sequence (DNA): TGTGCCAGCAGCTTGGGATCGGGACAGGGCTCCGTTTTACTAGCAAATGAGCAGTTCTTC. It specifies CASSLGSGQGSVLLANEQFF.

The sample holds one count of this clone. This chain joins TRBV4-3 and TRBJ2-1; no clear D. V lost 2 bases to trimming and J lost 6 bases, with 20 bases between them. Germline V gene data show CDR1 as LGHNA and CDR2 as YSLEER. There are 17 residues in the CDR3. CDR3 sequence (DNA): TGCGCCAGCAGCCAAAAAGAAGGATGGGTTACCTCCAATGAGCAGTTCTTC. It yields the protein CASSQKEGWVTSNEQFF.

The J gene is TRBJ2-3, the V gene TRBV12-3 or TRBV12-4, with D possibly being TRBD1 or TRBD2 (6 bases each). V was clipped by 8 bases and J by 8 bases, with 17 bases between them. CDR3 length equals 13 residues. The CDR3 DNA follows: TGTGCCAGCTCCTCGGGGGCCTTGCTTACGCAGTATTTT. Translation: CASSSGALLTQYF.